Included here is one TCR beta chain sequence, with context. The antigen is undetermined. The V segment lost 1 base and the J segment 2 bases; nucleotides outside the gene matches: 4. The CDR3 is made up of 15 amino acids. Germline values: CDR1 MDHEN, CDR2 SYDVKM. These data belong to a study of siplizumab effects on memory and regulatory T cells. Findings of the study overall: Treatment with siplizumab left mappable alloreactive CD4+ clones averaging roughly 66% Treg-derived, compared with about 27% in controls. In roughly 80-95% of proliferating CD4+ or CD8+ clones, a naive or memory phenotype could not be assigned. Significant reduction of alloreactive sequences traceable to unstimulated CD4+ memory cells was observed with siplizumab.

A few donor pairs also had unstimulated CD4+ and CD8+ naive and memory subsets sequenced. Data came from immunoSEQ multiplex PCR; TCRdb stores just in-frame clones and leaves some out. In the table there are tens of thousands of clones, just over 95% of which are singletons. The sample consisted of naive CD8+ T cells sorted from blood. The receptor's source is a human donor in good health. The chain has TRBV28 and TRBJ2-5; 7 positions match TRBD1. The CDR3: CASSLFTGAQETQYF. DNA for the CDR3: TGTGCCAGCAGTTTATTCACAGGGGCTCAAGAGACCCAGTACTTC.